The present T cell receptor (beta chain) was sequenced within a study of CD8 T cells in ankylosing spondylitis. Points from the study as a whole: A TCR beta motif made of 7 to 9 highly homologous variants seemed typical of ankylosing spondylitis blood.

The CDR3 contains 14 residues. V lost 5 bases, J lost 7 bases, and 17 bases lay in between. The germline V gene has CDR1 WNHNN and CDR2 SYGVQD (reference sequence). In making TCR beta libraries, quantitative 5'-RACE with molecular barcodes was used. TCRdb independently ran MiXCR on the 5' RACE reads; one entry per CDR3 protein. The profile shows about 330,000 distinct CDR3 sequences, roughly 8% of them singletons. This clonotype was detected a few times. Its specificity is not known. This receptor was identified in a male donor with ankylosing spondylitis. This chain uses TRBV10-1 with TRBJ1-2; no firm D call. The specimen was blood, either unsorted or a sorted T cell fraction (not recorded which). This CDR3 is CASSSSGSVVGYTF. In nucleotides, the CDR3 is TGCGCCAGCAGTTCCTCCGGCTCAGTTGTTGGCTACACCTTC.